A selection of T cell receptor beta chains follows, all from one sample in a study of regulatory T cells. Sequenced by immunoSEQ multiplex PCR; TCRdb stores in-frame clones only, minus some. The data show about 20,000 clones, with 80% to 95% seen just once and 3.5% to 4% held by the top ten. The sequenced sample was CD8+ T cells sorted from blood. Receptors were obtained from a child under 10 years old with CD3G deficiency. The conserved cysteine and the conserved F or W are not part of the CDR3 here. Each record gives: clone size, V gene, CDR3 protein. Expanded clones are given a class, and other clones once, few, many or no size at all.

abundance: NA
v_gene: TRBV10-3
CDR3aa: AIARPGSPHEQY

abundance: NA
v_gene: TRBV11-1
CDR3aa: ASSRYPDPGPGELF

abundance: NA
v_gene: TRBV4-1
CDR3aa: ASSLTGSRADTQY

abundance: NA
v_gene: TRBV28
CDR3aa: ASSQTPLGQY

abundance: NA
v_gene: TRBV5-1
CDR3aa: ASSLGQGTTEAF

abundance: NA
v_gene: TRBV19
CDR3aa: ASSPLGMNTEAF

abundance: NA
v_gene: TRBV4-1
CDR3aa: ASSQVVGRADTQY

abundance: NA
v_gene: TRBV10-3
CDR3aa: AIGGGEIYEQY

abundance: NA
v_gene: TRBV6-1
CDR3aa: ASSESPLQPQH

abundance: NA
v_gene: TRBV11-2
CDR3aa: ASSQTDPTQGETQY

abundance: once
v_gene: TRBV19
CDR3aa: ASSMGGHEAF

abundance: NA
v_gene: TRBV6-6
CDR3aa: ASSYGGMNTEAF

abundance: NA
v_gene: TRBV28
CDR3aa: ASTPWGTGGNEQF

abundance: NA
v_gene: TRBV23-1
CDR3aa: ASSQAPLGGDEKLF

abundance: once
v_gene: TRBV28
CDR3aa: ASSPTGTGRYEQY

abundance: NA
v_gene: TRBV10-2
CDR3aa: ASSSGDSTDTQY

abundance: NA
v_gene: TRBV27
CDR3aa: ASSFLPTGELF

abundance: NA
v_gene: TRBV6-1
CDR3aa: ASSPLAGSSYEQY

abundance: NA
v_gene: TRBV28
CDR3aa: ASSFLQGAMNTEAF

abundance: NA
v_gene: TRBV7-9
CDR3aa: ASSLGGPNTEAF

abundance: NA
v_gene: TRBV28
CDR3aa: ASSFGDSRAYEQY

abundance: NA
v_gene: TRBV28
CDR3aa: ASRYQGANYGYT

abundance: NA
v_gene: TRBV6-1
CDR3aa: ASGQNQPQH